The sample holds many counts of the clone carrying this T cell receptor beta chain. No antigen is known for it. The V and J ends lost 3 bases and 4 bases, in that order; junction bases with no gene match: 3. The germline CDR1 and CDR2 sequences are DFQATT and SNEGSKA (reference sequence). This CDR3 spans 13 amino acids. Treatment of any kind had been given to no patient before thyroid surgery. This record belongs to a study of metastatic and nonmetastatic thyroid tumors. Study-wide background: Both malignant and benign thyroid patients supplied peripheral blood and tumor or nodule tissue samples, across which the repertoires of these patients were then compared.

Study outcomes and limitations: In both blood and tumor samples, TCR beta diversity was reported significantly higher for malignant than benign nodules.

Authors' data handling: In papillary thyroid cancer, a distant-metastasis classifier was built using CDR3 differences across clinicopathological groups. Using MiXCR, TCRdb re-called clones from the PCR reads. These V and J calls are TCRdb output, not the study's own analysis. The data show around 34,000 clones, with approximately 30% seen just once and approximately 7.8% held by the top ten. The rearrangement joins TRBV20-1 to TRBJ2-4, with 7 bases matching TRBD1. The sequencing sample was made of blood. The clonotype comes from a female donor with papillary thyroid cancer or a benign thyroid nodule (not recorded which). Some clones in this sample may be carry-over from other donors' samples. The CDR3 loop reads CSARGTVKNIQYF. The CDR3 DNA sequence: TGCAGTGCTAGGGGGACAGTTAAAAACATTCAGTACTTC.